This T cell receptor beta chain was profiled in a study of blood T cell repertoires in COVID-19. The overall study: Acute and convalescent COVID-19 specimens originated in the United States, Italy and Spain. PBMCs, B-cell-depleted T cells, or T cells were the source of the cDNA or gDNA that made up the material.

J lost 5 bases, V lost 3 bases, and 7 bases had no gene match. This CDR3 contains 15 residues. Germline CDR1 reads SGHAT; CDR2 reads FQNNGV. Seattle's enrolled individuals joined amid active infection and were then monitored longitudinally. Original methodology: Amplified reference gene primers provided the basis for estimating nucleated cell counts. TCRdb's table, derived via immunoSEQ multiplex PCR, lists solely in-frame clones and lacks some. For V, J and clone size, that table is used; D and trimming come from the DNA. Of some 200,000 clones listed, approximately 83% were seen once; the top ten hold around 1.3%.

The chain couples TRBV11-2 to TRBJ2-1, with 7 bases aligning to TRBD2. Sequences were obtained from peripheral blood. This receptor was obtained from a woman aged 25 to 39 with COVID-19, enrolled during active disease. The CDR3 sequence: CASSFTSARNNEQFF. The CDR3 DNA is TGTGCCAGCAGCTTTACTAGCGCCAGGAACAATGAGCAGTTCTTC.